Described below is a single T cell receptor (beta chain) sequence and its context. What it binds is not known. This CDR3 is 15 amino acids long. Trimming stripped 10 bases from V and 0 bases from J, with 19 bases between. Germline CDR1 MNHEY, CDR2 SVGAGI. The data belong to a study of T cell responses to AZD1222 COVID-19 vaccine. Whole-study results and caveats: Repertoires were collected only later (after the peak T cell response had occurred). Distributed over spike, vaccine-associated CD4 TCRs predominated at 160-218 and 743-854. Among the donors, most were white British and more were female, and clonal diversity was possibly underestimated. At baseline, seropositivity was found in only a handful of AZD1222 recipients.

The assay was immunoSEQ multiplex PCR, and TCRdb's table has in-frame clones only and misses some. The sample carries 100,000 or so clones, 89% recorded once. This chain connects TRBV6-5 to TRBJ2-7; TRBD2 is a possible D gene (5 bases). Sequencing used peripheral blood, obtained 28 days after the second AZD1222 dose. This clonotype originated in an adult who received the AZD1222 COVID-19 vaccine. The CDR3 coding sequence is TGTGCCACCCGGGGAAAATCAGGTTACTCCTACGAGCAGTACTTC. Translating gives CATRGKSGYSYEQYF.